This entry describes one TCR beta chain. The data belong to a study of technical replicates of blood from several donors. The protocol was immunoSEQ multiplex PCR, while the TCRdb copy is restricted to in-frame clones and leaves out a portion. The table includes 74,000 or so clones, 85% to 95% detected once. In germline, CDR1 is SGHKS, CDR2 YYEKEE (reference sequence). V shed 4 bases and J 6 bases; nucleotides not matched to a gene: 7. CDR3 size: 15 residues. The V call is TRBV5-5, the J call TRBJ1-6; 7 bases align to TRBD1. Sequenced: T cells isolated from PBMCs. This receptor was taken from a human donor in good health. CDR3 region: CASSSGQALNSPLHF. In DNA, the CDR3 is TGTGCCAGCAGCAGCGGACAGGCGCTTAATTCACCCCTCCACTTT.